These 13 T cell receptor beta chains were sequenced from one sample in a study of T cell responses to AZD1222 COVID-19 vaccine. Sequencing used immunoSEQ multiplex PCR; TCRdb keeps in-frame clones, though not all of them. The data show about 150,000 clones, with around 91% seen just once and 5% held by the top ten. The source material was peripheral blood, sampled on day 0 of AZD1222 vaccination. The receptors originated from an adult in good health.

The chain couples TRBV29-1 to TRBJ2-7; unclear D gene. Deletions cut 5 bases from V and 2 bases from J, with 16 bases between. Germline CDR1 is SQVTM and CDR2 is ANQGSEA. The CDR3 has 14 residues. The CDR3, as DNA: TGCAGCGTTCGAACTCTAACAAATACCTACGAGCAGTACTTC. Protein product: CSVRTLTNTYEQYF.

The rearrangement joins TRBV18 to TRBJ1-4; 10 bases line up with TRBD1. The junction had 4 bases not matched to a gene; V was cut back by 6 bases and J by 6 bases. CDR1 and CDR2 from the germline V gene are KGHSH and LQKENI. The CDR3 length is 14 residues. This CDR3 is CASSPDRGHEKLFF. The CDR3 DNA reads as TGTGCCAGCTCCCCCGACAGGGGGCATGAAAAACTGTTTTTT. Looking up the rest from reference TRBV18 and TRBJ1-4 gives the full variable domain: NAGVMQNPRHLVRRRGQEARLRCSPMKGHSHVYWYRQLPEEGLKFMVYLQKENIIDESGMPKERFSAEFPKEGPSILRIQQVVRGDSAAYFCASSPDRGHEKLFFGSGTQLSVL.

This clone was counted a few times. The chain links TRBV2 to TRBJ1-2, with unresolved D. CDR1 and CDR2 from the germline V gene are SNHLY and FYNNEI. The V and J ends lost 4 bases and 3 bases respectively, with 9 bases between them. The length of the CDR3 is 13 residues. CDR3 amino acids: CASSGLGYYGYTF. Written as DNA, the CDR3 is TGTGCCAGCAGTGGTTTGGGATACTATGGCTACACCTTC.

The chain recombines TRBV27 with TRBJ1-1; D is uncertain. The germline CDR1 and CDR2 sequences are MNHEY and SMNVEV (reference sequence). V lost 5 bases, J lost 4 bases, and 14 bases lay in between. CDR3 length: 14 amino acids. DNA of the CDR3: TGTGCCAGCAGTCCACTTACTCCTATCACTGAAGCTTTCTTT. The encoded protein is CASSPLTPITEAFF.

The chain couples TRBV18 to TRBJ1-6, with unresolved D. V shed 3 bases and J shed 10 bases, with 10 bases lying between them. This CDR3 has 13 amino acids. CDR1 and CDR2 from the germline V gene are KGHSH and LQKENI. Here the CDR3 reads CASSPTVDSPLHF. CDR3 DNA sequence: TGTGCCAGCTCACCGACTGTTGACTCACCCCTCCACTTT.

The V call is TRBV16, the J call TRBJ1-5; no reliable D call. CDR3 size: 12 residues. Trimming pared 2 bases from V and 6 bases from J, leaving 5 bases between. Per the germline V gene, CDR1 is KGHSY and CDR2 is FQNENV. The CDR3 nucleotides are TGTGCCAGCAGCCAAGGCCGTCAGCCCCAGCATTTT. Protein product: CASSQGRQPQHF.

Worth noting for this clone: The sample has other DNA sequences that encode this CDR3 too. V usage is TRBV7-2 and J usage is TRBJ2-7; D is ambiguous. V lost 1 base and J lost 0, with 7 bases in between. The CDR3 sequence is 14 residues long. Germline CDR1 reads SGHTA; CDR2 reads FQGNSA. The CDR3 reads CASSLGRSSYEQYF. CDR3 nucleotides: TGTGCCAGCAGCTTAGGTCGTAGCTCCTACGAGCAGTACTTC.

The chain has TRBV5-1 and TRBJ2-3; TRBD2 aligns across 8 bases. Germline V gene data show CDR1 as SGHRS and CDR2 as YFSETQ. V lost 4 bases to trimming and J lost 4 bases; unmatched junction nucleotides: 14. The CDR3 consists of 17 residues. The CDR3 sequence: CASSHNAGGLVADTQYF. In DNA, the CDR3 is TGCGCCAGCAGCCACAATGCGGGGGGCCTAGTAGCAGATACGCAGTATTTT.

The chain couples TRBV7-2 to TRBJ2-3; D possibly uses TRBD1 or TRBD2 (5 bases each). CDR1 is SGHTA, CDR2 FQGNSA, per germline. CDR3 length: 15 residues. The V end was cut by 8 bases, the J end by 2 bases, with 17 bases between. In DNA, the CDR3 is TGTGCCAGCGAGTCGGCCCGAGGGGCCACAGATACGCAGTATTTT. Encoded protein: CASESARGATDTQYF. Together with reference TRBV7-2 and TRBJ2-3, the CDR3 gives the full variable domain: GAGVSQSPSNKVTEKGKDVELRCDPISGHTALYWYRQSLGQGLEFLIYFQGNSAPDKSGLPSDRFSAERTGGSVSTLTIQRTQQEDSAVYLCASESARGATDTQYFGPGTRLTVL.

The chain combines TRBV9 with TRBJ2-5; TRBD2 might be the D (5 bases). The CDR3 length is 14 residues. The ends were cut back, 4 bases at V and 3 bases at J, with 13 bases in the middle. CDR1 and CDR2 (germline): SGDLS, YYNGEE. CDR3 nucleotides: TGTGCCAGCAGCTTACTAGGTGGGGAAGAGACCCAGTACTTC. This encodes CASSLLGGEETQYF.

The chain has TRBV4-1 and TRBJ1-5; 7 bases match TRBD1. CDR3 length equals 17 residues. Trimming at V came to 2 bases and at J to 2 bases, leaving 9 bases not matched to a gene. In germline, CDR1 is MGHRA, CDR2 YSYEKL. CDR3 sequence reads: CASSQPFRDSRNQPQHF. CDR3 in DNA: TGCGCCAGCAGCCAACCGTTCCGGGACAGCCGCAATCAGCCCCAGCATTTT.

This clone was detected only once. V usage is TRBV3-1 (or the pseudogene TRBV3-2) and J usage is TRBJ2-7; D call uncertain. The CDR3 consists of 15 residues. The germline V gene encodes CDR1 LGHDT and CDR2 YNNKEL (reference sequence). V was clipped by 0 bases and J by 3 bases, with 12 bases between them. The CDR3 sequence: CASSQDPDQFYEQYF. Here the CDR3 DNA reads TGTGCCAGCAGCCAAGATCCCGACCAGTTCTACGAGCAGTACTTC.

This clone was observed a few times. This chain uses TRBV6-1 with TRBJ2-1, with D possibly matching TRBD2 (6 bases). CDR3 size: 15 residues. Germline V CDR1 and CDR2: MNHNS, SASEGT. V was trimmed by 0 bases and J by 7 bases, leaving 13 bases between them. The CDR3 reads CASSEALEGSNEQFF. CDR3 nucleotides: TGTGCCAGCAGTGAAGCGCTGGAGGGTTCGAATGAGCAGTTCTTC.